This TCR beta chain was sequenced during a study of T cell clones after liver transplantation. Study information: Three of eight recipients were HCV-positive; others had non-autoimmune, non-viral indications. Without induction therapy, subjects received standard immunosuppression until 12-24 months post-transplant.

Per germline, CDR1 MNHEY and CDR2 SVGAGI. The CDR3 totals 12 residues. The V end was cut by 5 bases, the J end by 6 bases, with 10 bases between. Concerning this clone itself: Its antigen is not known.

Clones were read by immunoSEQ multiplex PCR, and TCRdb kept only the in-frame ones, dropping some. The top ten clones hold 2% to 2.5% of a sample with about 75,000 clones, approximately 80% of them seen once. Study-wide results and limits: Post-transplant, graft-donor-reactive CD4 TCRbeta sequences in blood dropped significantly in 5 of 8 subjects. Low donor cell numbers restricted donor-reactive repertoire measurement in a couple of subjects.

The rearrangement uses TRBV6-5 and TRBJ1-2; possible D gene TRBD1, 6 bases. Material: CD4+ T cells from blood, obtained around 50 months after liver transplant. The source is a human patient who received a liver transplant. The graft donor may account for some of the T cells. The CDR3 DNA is TGTGCCAGCAGTCGTGCAGGGGATGGCTACACCTTC. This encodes CASSRAGDGYTF.